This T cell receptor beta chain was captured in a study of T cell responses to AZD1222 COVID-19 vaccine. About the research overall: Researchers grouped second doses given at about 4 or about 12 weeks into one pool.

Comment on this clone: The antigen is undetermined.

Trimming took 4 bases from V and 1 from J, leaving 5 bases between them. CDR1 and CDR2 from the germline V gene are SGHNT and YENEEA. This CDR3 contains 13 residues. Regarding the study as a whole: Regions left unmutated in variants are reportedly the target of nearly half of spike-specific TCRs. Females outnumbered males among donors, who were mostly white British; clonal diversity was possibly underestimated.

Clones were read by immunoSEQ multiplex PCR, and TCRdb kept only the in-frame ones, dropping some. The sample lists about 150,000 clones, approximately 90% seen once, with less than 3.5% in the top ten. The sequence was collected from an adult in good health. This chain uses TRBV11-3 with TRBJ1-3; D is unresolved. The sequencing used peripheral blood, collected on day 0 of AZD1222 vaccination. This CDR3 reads CASSSLSGNTIYF. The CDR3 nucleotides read TGTGCCAGCAGCTCACTATCTGGAAACACCATATATTTT.